This is a list of T cell receptor beta chains from one sample in a study of cytomegalovirus exposure and HLA in healthy donors. The data were produced by immunoSEQ multiplex PCR, yet TCRdb's version contains in-frame clones alone and is incomplete. The sample yields 150,000 or so clones, approximately 80% seen once. The specimen sequenced was PBMCs. All receptors come from a young woman in good health and CMV-seronegative. The CDR3 runs from the conserved cysteine through the conserved F or W. The D gene is left open where the match is weak. Not all rows give a size; the values are once, few, many and, for expanded clones, a class.

cdr3_aa: CASGGDGGYEQYF
cdr3_nt: TGTGCCAGTGGGGGGGACGGCGGGTACGAGCAGTACTTC
j_call: TRBJ2-7
d_call: TRBD2
v_call: TRBV25-1
clone_size: .

cdr3_aa: CASSQLSGGDYNEQFF
cdr3_nt: TGCGCCAGCAGCCAACTTAGCGGGGGGGACTACAATGAGCAGTTCTTC
j_call: TRBJ2-1
d_call: TRBD2
v_call: TRBV4-3
clone_size: medium-sized

cdr3_aa: CASSRDRGLNEKLFF
cdr3_nt: TGTGCCAGCAGCAGAGACAGGGGACTTAATGAAAAACTGTTTTTT
j_call: TRBJ1-4
d_call: TRBD1
v_call: TRBV13
clone_size: .

cdr3_aa: CASSKSTAGTQYF
cdr3_nt: TGTGCCAGCAGCAAATCCACAGCGGGTACGCAGTATTTT
j_call: TRBJ2-3
d_call: .
v_call: TRBV2
clone_size: .

cdr3_aa: CASSLGAGWGQVLSYEQYF
cdr3_nt: TGTGCCAGCAGCTTAGGGGCAGGGTGGGGTCAGGTCCTATCCTACGAGCAGTACTTC
j_call: TRBJ2-7
d_call: .
v_call: TRBV7-8
clone_size: .

cdr3_aa: CASSLVVRGDTQYF
cdr3_nt: TGTGCCAGCAGCTTGGTGGTCCGAGGTGATACGCAGTATTTT
j_call: TRBJ2-3
d_call: .
v_call: TRBV5-5
clone_size: .

cdr3_aa: CASSLFGLADNEQFF
cdr3_nt: TGTGCCAGCAGCTTGTTTGGACTAGCGGACAATGAGCAGTTCTTC
j_call: TRBJ2-1
d_call: TRBD2
v_call: TRBV5-4
clone_size: .

cdr3_aa: CSVPGLAGDNEQFF
cdr3_nt: TGCAGCGTCCCGGGACTAGCGGGAGATAATGAGCAGTTCTTC
j_call: TRBJ2-1
d_call: TRBD2
v_call: TRBV29-1
clone_size: .

cdr3_aa: CASSVEGNQPQHF
cdr3_nt: TGTGCCAGCAGTGTAGAGGGAAATCAGCCCCAGCATTTT
j_call: TRBJ1-5
d_call: .
v_call: TRBV6-1
clone_size: .

cdr3_aa: CASSLYKGGTEAFF
cdr3_nt: TGTGCCAGCAGCTTGTACAAGGGAGGCACTGAAGCTTTCTTT
j_call: TRBJ1-1
d_call: .
v_call: TRBV5-5
clone_size: .

cdr3_aa: CASSVSGVQYEQYF
cdr3_nt: TGTGCCAGCAGTGTTTCAGGGGTGCAATACGAGCAGTACTTC
j_call: TRBJ2-7
d_call: .
v_call: TRBV6-1
clone_size: few

cdr3_aa: CASSLRQVSYEQYF
cdr3_nt: TGTGCCAGCAGCCTTCGACAGGTTTCCTACGAGCAGTACTTC
j_call: TRBJ2-7
d_call: .
v_call: TRBV13
clone_size: .

cdr3_aa: CASSKRRTGVGANVLTF
cdr3_nt: TGTGCCAGCAGCAAAAGACGGACAGGGGTTGGGGCCAACGTCCTGACTTTC
j_call: TRBJ2-6
d_call: .
v_call: TRBV21-1
clone_size: .

cdr3_aa: CASSQGQVNQPQHF
cdr3_nt: TGCGCCAGCAGCCAGGGACAGGTGAATCAGCCCCAGCATTTT
j_call: TRBJ1-5
d_call: TRBD1
v_call: TRBV4-1
clone_size: .

cdr3_aa: CASIDRYYGYTF
cdr3_nt: TGTGCCAGTATTGACAGGTACTATGGCTACACCTTC
j_call: TRBJ1-2
d_call: .
v_call: TRBV19
clone_size: .

cdr3_aa: CASSSGWEQFF
cdr3_nt: TGTGCCAGCAGTTCAGGGTGGGAGCAGTTCTTC
j_call: TRBJ2-1
d_call: .
v_call: TRBV6-6
clone_size: .

cdr3_aa: CASSPGGTVVYEQYF
cdr3_nt: TGTGCCAGCAGCCCGGGGGGGACAGTCGTCTACGAGCAGTACTTC
j_call: TRBJ2-7
d_call: .
v_call: TRBV7-8
clone_size: .

cdr3_aa: CSSSLLGGRATTGELFF
cdr3_nt: TGTTCCAGCAGCTTACTAGGGGGAAGGGCTACCACCGGGGAGCTGTTTTTT
j_call: TRBJ2-2
d_call: .
v_call: TRBV7-9
clone_size: .

cdr3_aa: CASSDLSYNEQFF
cdr3_nt: TGTGCCAGCAGCGATCTAAGCTACAATGAGCAGTTCTTC
j_call: TRBJ2-1
d_call: .
v_call: TRBV7-2
clone_size: once

cdr3_aa: CASSSLRGFRDTDTQYF
cdr3_nt: TGTGCCAGCAGCTCACTCAGGGGCTTCCGAGACACAGATACGCAGTATTTT
j_call: TRBJ2-3
d_call: .
v_call: TRBV11-2
clone_size: .

cdr3_aa: CASRRRERGEQFF
cdr3_nt: TGTGCCAGCAGGCGACGGGAGCGGGGTGAGCAGTTCTTC
j_call: TRBJ2-1
d_call: TRBD2
v_call: TRBV28
clone_size: .

cdr3_aa: CASSQRLAGGYNEQFF
cdr3_nt: TGTGCCAGCAGCCAACGACTAGCGGGAGGGTACAATGAGCAGTTCTTC
j_call: TRBJ2-1
d_call: TRBD2
v_call: TRBV5-4
clone_size: once

cdr3_aa: CASSLGTSVTRYNEQFF
cdr3_nt: TGTGCCAGCAGCTTGGGGACTAGCGTCACCAGGTACAATGAGCAGTTCTTC
j_call: TRBJ2-1
d_call: TRBD2
v_call: TRBV7-9
clone_size: .

cdr3_aa: CASNDRDRGGNEQFF
cdr3_nt: TGTGCCAGCAACGACAGGGATCGTGGTGGAAATGAGCAGTTCTTC
j_call: TRBJ2-1
d_call: TRBD1
v_call: TRBV2
clone_size: .

cdr3_aa: CASRLQGSYEQYF
cdr3_nt: TGTGCCAGCAGGTTACAGGGGTCCTACGAGCAGTACTTC
j_call: TRBJ2-7
d_call: TRBD1
v_call: TRBV28
clone_size: .

cdr3_aa: CASSPELDYNEQFF
cdr3_nt: TGTGCCAGCTCACCAGAACTAGATTATAATGAGCAGTTCTTC
j_call: TRBJ2-1
d_call: .
v_call: TRBV18
clone_size: .

cdr3_aa: CASSAGRGGTNEKLFF
cdr3_nt: TGTGCCAGCAGTGCCGGGAGGGGCGGAACTAATGAAAAACTGTTTTTT
j_call: TRBJ1-4
d_call: .
v_call: TRBV2
clone_size: .

cdr3_aa: CASSELAGGPSEQYF
cdr3_nt: TGTGCCAGCAGTGAGCTAGCGGGAGGGCCGAGTGAGCAGTACTTC
j_call: TRBJ2-7
d_call: TRBD2
v_call: TRBV6-1
clone_size: .

cdr3_aa: CASSIDQGTANMNTEAFF
cdr3_nt: TGTGCCAGTAGTATAGATCAAGGGACAGCCAACATGAACACTGAAGCTTTCTTT
j_call: TRBJ1-1
d_call: TRBD1
v_call: TRBV19
clone_size: .

cdr3_aa: CASSLDLRIWNEQFF
cdr3_nt: TGTGCCAGCAGCTTGGATTTGCGGATCTGGAATGAGCAGTTCTTC
j_call: TRBJ2-1
d_call: .
v_call: TRBV5-4
clone_size: .

cdr3_aa: CASSILGRGNQPQHF
cdr3_nt: TGTGCCAGTAGTATTTTAGGCAGGGGCAATCAGCCCCAGCATTTT
j_call: TRBJ1-5
d_call: .
v_call: TRBV19
clone_size: .

cdr3_aa: CASRWDRNTEAFF
cdr3_nt: TGTGCCAGTAGGTGGGACAGGAACACTGAAGCTTTCTTT
j_call: TRBJ1-1
d_call: TRBD1
v_call: TRBV19
clone_size: .

cdr3_aa: CASSRSGSSYNEQFF
cdr3_nt: TGTGCCAGCAGCCGTAGCGGGAGCTCCTACAATGAGCAGTTCTTC
j_call: TRBJ2-1
d_call: TRBD2
v_call: TRBV28
clone_size: once

cdr3_aa: CASSDPGLGWDEQFF
cdr3_nt: TGCGCCAGCAGTGATCCCGGACTTGGGTGGGATGAGCAGTTCTTC
j_call: TRBJ2-1
d_call: .
v_call: TRBV10-1
clone_size: .

cdr3_aa: CASSPTGGPEAFF
cdr3_nt: TGTGCCAGCAGCCCAACAGGGGGCCCTGAAGCTTTCTTT
j_call: TRBJ1-1
d_call: TRBD1
v_call: TRBV7-2
clone_size: .

cdr3_aa: CASSSSRRSGDEKLFF
cdr3_nt: TGTGCCAGCAGTTCCTCACGACGAAGTGGAGATGAAAAACTGTTTTTT
j_call: TRBJ1-4
d_call: .
v_call: TRBV28
clone_size: .

cdr3_aa: CASTSLREVDNEQFF
cdr3_nt: TGTGCCAGCACATCGCTTCGGGAGGTGGACAATGAGCAGTTCTTC
j_call: TRBJ2-1
d_call: TRBD2
v_call: TRBV5-4
clone_size: .

cdr3_aa: CASGGTPREQFF
cdr3_nt: TGTGCCAGCGGCGGTACCCCCCGCGAGCAGTTCTTC
j_call: TRBJ2-1
d_call: .
v_call: TRBV28
clone_size: .

cdr3_aa: CASIEDSWNTEAFF
cdr3_nt: TGTGCCAGCATCGAAGACAGCTGGAACACTGAAGCTTTCTTT
j_call: TRBJ1-1
d_call: .
v_call: TRBV6-6
clone_size: .

cdr3_aa: CASSPGANTEAFF
cdr3_nt: TGTGCCAGCTCACCAGGAGCAAACACTGAAGCTTTCTTT
j_call: TRBJ1-1
d_call: .
v_call: TRBV18
clone_size: .

cdr3_aa: CASSPGRPRIPQETQYF
cdr3_nt: TGTGCCAGCAGCCCTGGGCGCCCACGAATCCCCCAAGAGACCCAGTACTTC
j_call: TRBJ2-5
d_call: .
v_call: TRBV11-3
clone_size: .

cdr3_aa: CASAQGNYGYTF
cdr3_nt: TGTGCCAGCGCGCAGGGTAACTATGGCTACACCTTC
j_call: TRBJ1-2
d_call: .
v_call: TRBV7-9
clone_size: few

cdr3_aa: CASTREASVYEQYF
cdr3_nt: TGTGCCAGCACGCGGGAGGCCTCGGTGTACGAGCAGTACTTC
j_call: TRBJ2-7
d_call: TRBD2
v_call: TRBV7-2
clone_size: .

cdr3_aa: CASSISQNTEAFF
cdr3_nt: TGTGCCAGTAGTATTTCCCAGAACACTGAAGCTTTCTTT
j_call: TRBJ1-1
d_call: .
v_call: TRBV19
clone_size: .

cdr3_aa: CAWSLAGEYEQFF
cdr3_nt: TGTGCCTGGAGTTTAGCGGGAGAATATGAGCAGTTCTTC
j_call: TRBJ2-1
d_call: TRBD2
v_call: TRBV30
clone_size: few

cdr3_aa: CASSQTDRASGELFF
cdr3_nt: TGCGCCAGCAGCCAGACTGACAGGGCCTCGGGGGAGCTGTTTTTT
j_call: TRBJ2-2
d_call: TRBD1
v_call: TRBV4-3
clone_size: .

cdr3_aa: CASKALAGGSEQYF
cdr3_nt: TGTGCCAGCAAAGCCCTCGCGGGAGGCAGCGAGCAGTACTTC
j_call: TRBJ2-7
d_call: TRBD2
v_call: TRBV7-6
clone_size: .

cdr3_aa: CASSGQGKNIQYF
cdr3_nt: TGTGCCAGCAGTGGACAGGGGAAAAACATTCAGTACTTC
j_call: TRBJ2-4
d_call: TRBD1
v_call: TRBV5-6
clone_size: few

cdr3_aa: CASSEVVPGTGWGQGTIYF
cdr3_nt: TGTGCCAGCAGTGAAGTTGTTCCCGGGACAGGTTGGGGTCAGGGCACCATATATTTT
j_call: TRBJ1-3
d_call: TRBD1
v_call: TRBV6-1
clone_size: .

cdr3_aa: CASSYRTGAGELFF
cdr3_nt: TGTGCCAGCAGTTATCGCACAGGGGCCGGGGAGCTGTTTTTT
j_call: TRBJ2-2
d_call: TRBD1
v_call: TRBV6-1
clone_size: few

cdr3_aa: CASSRDREYYGYTF
cdr3_nt: TGTGCCAGCAGTCGGGACAGGGAATACTATGGCTACACCTTC
j_call: TRBJ1-2
d_call: TRBD1
v_call: TRBV6-5
clone_size: .

cdr3_aa: CASRPSTGGTEAFF
cdr3_nt: TGTGCCAGCAGACCATCGACAGGGGGCACTGAAGCTTTCTTT
j_call: TRBJ1-1
d_call: TRBD1
v_call: TRBV7-9
clone_size: once

cdr3_aa: CASSLGRGNNEQFF
cdr3_nt: TGTGCCAGCAGCTTAGGGCGGGGGAACAATGAGCAGTTCTTC
j_call: TRBJ2-1
d_call: TRBD2
v_call: TRBV7-9
clone_size: .

cdr3_aa: CASSPLRTGANTEAFF
cdr3_nt: TGTGCCAGCTCACCACTCAGGACAGGCGCGAACACTGAAGCTTTCTTT
j_call: TRBJ1-1
d_call: TRBD1
v_call: TRBV18
clone_size: .

cdr3_aa: CASSPRKGDPYEQYF
cdr3_nt: TGTGCCAGCAGTCCCCGGAAAGGAGACCCCTACGAGCAGTACTTC
j_call: TRBJ2-7
d_call: .
v_call: TRBV2
clone_size: once

cdr3_aa: CASRGQGKYGYTF
cdr3_nt: TGTGCCAGCAGGGGACAGGGCAAATATGGCTACACCTTC
j_call: TRBJ1-2
d_call: TRBD1
v_call: TRBV2
clone_size: .

cdr3_aa: CASSRPSPPGQLFYEQYF
cdr3_nt: TGTGCCAGCAGCCGACCTTCCCCTCCGGGACAGCTTTTCTACGAGCAGTACTTC
j_call: TRBJ2-7
d_call: TRBD1
v_call: TRBV7-2
clone_size: once

cdr3_aa: CASSQEGLAESSYNEQFF
cdr3_nt: TGTGCCAGCAGCCAAGAGGGACTAGCGGAGAGCTCCTACAATGAGCAGTTCTTC
j_call: TRBJ2-1
d_call: TRBD2
v_call: TRBV4-2
clone_size: .

cdr3_aa: CASSQDTRWGTGGFQPQHF
cdr3_nt: TGCGCCAGCAGCCAAGATACGAGGTGGGGGACAGGGGGCTTTCAGCCCCAGCATTTT
j_call: TRBJ1-5
d_call: TRBD1
v_call: TRBV4-3
clone_size: .